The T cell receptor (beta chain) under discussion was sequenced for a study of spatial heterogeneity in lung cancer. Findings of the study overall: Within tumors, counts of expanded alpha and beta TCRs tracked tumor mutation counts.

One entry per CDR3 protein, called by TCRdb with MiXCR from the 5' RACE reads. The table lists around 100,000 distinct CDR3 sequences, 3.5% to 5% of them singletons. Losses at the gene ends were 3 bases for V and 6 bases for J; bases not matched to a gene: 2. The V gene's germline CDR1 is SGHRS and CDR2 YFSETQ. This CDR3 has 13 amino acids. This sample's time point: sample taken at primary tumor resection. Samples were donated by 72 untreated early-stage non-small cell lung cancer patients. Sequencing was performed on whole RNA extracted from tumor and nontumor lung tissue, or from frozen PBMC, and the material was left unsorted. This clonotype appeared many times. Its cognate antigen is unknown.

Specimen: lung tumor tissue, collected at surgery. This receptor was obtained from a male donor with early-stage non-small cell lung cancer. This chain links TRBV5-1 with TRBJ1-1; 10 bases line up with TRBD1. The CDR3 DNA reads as TGCGCCAGCAGCTGGACAGGGGGGCCTGAAGCTTTCTTT. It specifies CASSWTGGPEAFF.